This note documents a single T cell receptor (beta chain) sequence. What it recognizes is unknown. These data are taken from a study of T cells in pancreatic ductal adenocarcinoma. Notes on the study in general: No significant tumor-blood clonality difference; means were about 0.1 and 0.07. Unique clonotypes were 7.5 to 8.5-fold more numerous in blood than in tumor. The resected cohort was biased toward the minority with early-stage disease. Enrichment of CD45RO+ effector over naive T cells in tumors may bias clonality.

The selected patients with pancreatic ductal adenocarcinoma had surgery but no neoadjuvant therapy. The assay was immunoSEQ multiplex PCR, and TCRdb's table has in-frame clones only and misses some. The sample records roughly 16,000 clones, 88% being singletons. The germline CDR1 and CDR2 sequences are SGHVS and FNYEAQ. This CDR3 comprises 14 residues. Trimming took 1 base from V and 5 from J, leaving 12 bases between them. The TCR comes from a human donor with pancreatic ductal adenocarcinoma. The chain combines TRBV7-6 with TRBJ2-7, with D tentatively TRBD1 (5 bases). Source material: PBMCs. The CDR3: CASSLVLGVDEQYF. CDR3 DNA: TGTGCCAGCAGCTTAGTGCTAGGGGTCGACGAGCAGTACTTC.